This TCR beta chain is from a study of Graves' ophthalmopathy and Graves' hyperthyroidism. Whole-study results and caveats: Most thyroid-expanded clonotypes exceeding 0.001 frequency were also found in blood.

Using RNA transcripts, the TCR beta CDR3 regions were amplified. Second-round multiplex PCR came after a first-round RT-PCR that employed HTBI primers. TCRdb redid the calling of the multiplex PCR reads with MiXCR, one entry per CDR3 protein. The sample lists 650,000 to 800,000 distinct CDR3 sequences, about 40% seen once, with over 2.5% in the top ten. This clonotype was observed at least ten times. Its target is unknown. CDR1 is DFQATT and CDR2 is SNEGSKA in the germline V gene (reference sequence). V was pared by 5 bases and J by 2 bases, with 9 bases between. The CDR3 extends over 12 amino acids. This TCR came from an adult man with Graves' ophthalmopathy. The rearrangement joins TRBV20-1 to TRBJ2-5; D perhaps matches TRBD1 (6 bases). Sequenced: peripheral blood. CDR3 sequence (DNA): TGCAGTGCTGGAGGACAGCAAGAGACCCAGTACTTC. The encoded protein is CSAGGQQETQYF.